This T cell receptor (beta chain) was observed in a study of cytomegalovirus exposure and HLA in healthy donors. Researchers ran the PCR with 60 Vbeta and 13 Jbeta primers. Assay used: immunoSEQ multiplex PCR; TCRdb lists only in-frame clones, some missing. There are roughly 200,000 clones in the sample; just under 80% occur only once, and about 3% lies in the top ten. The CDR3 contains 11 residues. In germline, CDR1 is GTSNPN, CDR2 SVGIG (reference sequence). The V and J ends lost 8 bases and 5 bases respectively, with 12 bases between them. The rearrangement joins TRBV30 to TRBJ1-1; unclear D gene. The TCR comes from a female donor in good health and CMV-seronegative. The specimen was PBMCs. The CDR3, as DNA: TGTGCCGGTGGCGCGGGGACTGAAGCTTTCTTT. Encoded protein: CAGGAGTEAFF.